This TCR beta chain was sequenced during a study of beta chain features in type 1 diabetes. Since all of the isolated RNA was reverse transcribed, expressed TCRB transcripts were what got sequenced. Produced via immunoSEQ multiplex PCR; TCRdb's table is partial and in-frame only. The sample carries hundreds of thousands of clones, around 15% recorded once. As regards this clone: Its specificity is not known.

CDR1 and CDR2 (germline): MNHEY, SMNVEV (reference sequence). The CDR3 has 15 residues. V lost 3 bases to trimming and J lost 0 bases, with 6 bases between them. Findings and limits, study-wide: In all four CD4+ subsets, TCRB CDR3 length was significantly, moderately reduced in type 1 diabetes.

The rearrangement uses TRBV27 and TRBJ1-6, with D unresolved. Sequencing was carried out using naive CD4+ T cells from blood. The origin of this receptor is a man between 18 and 35 years old with type 1 diabetes. In nucleotides, the CDR3 is TGTGCCAGCAGTTTGGGGATCTCCTATAATTCACCCCTCCACTTT. Its protein product is CASSLGISYNSPLHF.